The 28 T cell receptor beta chains below were found in one sample sequenced in a study of T cells in Graves' hyperthyroidism and ophthalmopathy. Regions amplified from RNA transcripts were the TCR beta CDR3 regions. During a first-round RT-PCR of the TCR CDR3, the HTBI primer set was used. In TCRdb, the multiplex PCR reads were re-called with MiXCR into one record per CDR3 protein. The table shows 480,000 or so distinct CDR3 sequences, with 46% occurring only once. The sample comprised peripheral blood or thyroid tissue (not recorded which). These receptors were collected from an adult woman with Graves' disease, either hyperthyroidism or ophthalmopathy (not recorded which).

The chain is built from TRBV25-1 and TRBJ1-1, with D unresolved. Germline-derived CDR1 and CDR2 are MGHDK and SYGVNS. V shed 6 bases and J shed 1 base, with 9 bases lying between them. The CDR3 covers 13 residues. The CDR3 loop is CASSPMPNTEAFF. CDR3 in DNA: TGTGCCAGCAGCCCGATGCCGAACACTGAAGCTTTCTTT.

This chain joins TRBV2 and TRBJ2-7; 7 bases are a match to TRBD1. With V trimmed by 5 bases and J by 3 bases, 4 bases remained unmatched. This CDR3 is 13 amino acids long. Per germline, CDR1 SNHLY and CDR2 FYNNEI. The CDR3 sequence is CASSQGQRYEQYF. DNA of the CDR3: TGTGCCAGCAGTCAGGGACAGCGCTACGAGCAGTACTTC. Drawing the rest from reference TRBV2 and TRBJ2-7, the complete variable domain is EPEVTQTPSHQVTQMGQEVILRCVPISNHLYFYWYRQILGQKVEFLVSFYNNEISEKSEIFDDQFSVERPDGSNFTLKIRSTKLEDSAMYFCASSQGQRYEQYFGPGTRLTVT.

This clonotype occurred many times. V is TRBV7-9 and J is TRBJ2-5; D perhaps matches TRBD2 (5 bases). This CDR3 has 13 amino acids. V lost 3 bases and J 3 bases, leaving 8 bases between the germline ends. Germline V gene data show CDR1 as SEHNR and CDR2 as FQNEAQ (reference sequence). The CDR3 region is CASSLRAEETQYF. CDR3 coding DNA: TGTGCCAGCAGCTTGAGGGCGGAAGAGACCCAGTACTTC.

This clonotype was detected only a few times. The chain employs TRBV3-1 and TRBJ1-4; D perhaps matches TRBD1 (6 bases). CDR3 length equals 16 residues. V was trimmed by 3 bases and J by 5 bases, leaving 16 bases between them. Germline lookup yields CDR1 LGHDT and CDR2 YNNKEL (reference sequence). The CDR3: CASSHYGGGGNEKLFF. DNA for the CDR3: TGTGCCAGCAGCCACTATGGAGGAGGGGGAAATGAAAAACTGTTTTTT.

This clonotype was counted at least ten times. V usage is TRBV25-1 and J usage is TRBJ1-2; D may be TRBD1 (6 bases). CDR1 is MGHDK and CDR2 is SYGVNS in the germline V gene. This CDR3 has 16 residues. V dropped 1 base and J dropped 9 bases, with 21 bases sitting between them. CDR3: CASSELRGGTSFSYTF. The CDR3, as DNA: TGTGCCAGCAGTGAATTAAGGGGGGGGACATCCTTTAGCTACACCTTC.

This clonotype showed up just a few times. The chain links TRBV12-3 or TRBV12-4 to TRBJ2-7; the D gene is possibly TRBD1 (5 bases). Between the trimmed V and J ends, which lost 6 bases and 3 bases, there was a span of 12 bases. The length of the CDR3 is 13 residues. CDR3 amino acids: CASSPGPDYEQYF. DNA for the CDR3: TGTGCCAGCAGCCCAGGGCCTGACTACGAGCAGTACTTC.

This chain joins TRBV3-1 and TRBJ2-2; TRBD2 aligns across 7 bases. The trim removed 5 bases at V and 7 bases at J, leaving 7 bases unmatched. The CDR3 contains 14 residues. The V gene's germline CDR1 is LGHDT and CDR2 YNNKEL (reference sequence). CDR3 protein: CASSEALADGELFF. Here the CDR3 DNA reads TGTGCCAGCAGCGAAGCCCTAGCGGACGGGGAGCTGTTTTTT.

The V gene is TRBV10-3, the J gene TRBJ1-4, with 7 positions matching TRBD1. The CDR3 extends over 14 amino acids. The germline gives CDR1 ENHRY, CDR2 SYGVKD. With V trimmed by 6 bases and J by 8 bases, 9 bases remained unmatched. CDR3 sequence (DNA): TGTGCCATCAGATTTACAGGGGCTGTAGAAAAACTGTTTTTT. Translation: CAIRFTGAVEKLFF.

This clonotype showed up just a few times. The V gene is TRBV12-3 or TRBV12-4, the J gene TRBJ2-7, with D possibly TRBD1 on 6 matching bases. The V end was cut by 4 bases, the J end by 7 bases, with 14 bases between. The CDR3 sequence is 13 residues long. The chain's CDR3 is CASSWGTMWEQYF. CDR3 DNA: TGTGCCAGCAGTTGGGGGACAATGTGGGAGCAGTACTTC.

The J gene is TRBJ1-6, the V gene TRBV7-9; tentatively, D is TRBD1 (5 bases). The CDR3 totals 14 residues. In germline, CDR1 is SEHNR, CDR2 FQNEAQ (reference sequence). Trimming took off 1 base at V and 9 bases at J, with 10 bases between the two ends. The DNA of the CDR3 is TGTGCCAGCAGCTTAGGCAGGGAGGGTTCACCCCTCCACTTT. Amino acid sequence: CASSLGREGSPLHF. Full variable domain (missing parts from reference TRBV7-9 and TRBJ1-6): DTGVSQNPRHKITKRGQNVTFRCDPISEHNRLYWYRQTLGQGPEFLTYFQNEAQLEKSRLLSDRFSAERPKGSFSTLEIQRTEQGDSAMYLCASSLGREGSPLHFGNGTRLTVT.

The V gene is TRBV14, the J gene TRBJ1-2; TRBD1 matches 7 bases. After removal of 3 bases from V and 0 bases from J, the junction contained 10 bases not matched to a gene. The CDR3 runs to 17 residues. Per germline, CDR1 SGHDN and CDR2 FVKESK. The CDR3 spells CASSHRDSETTNYGYTF. The CDR3, as DNA: TGTGCCAGCAGCCATCGGGACAGCGAAACAACTAACTATGGCTACACCTTC.

This clonotype was recorded at least ten times. The chain joins TRBV2 to TRBJ1-2, with D perhaps matching TRBD1 (5 bases). In germline, CDR1 is SNHLY, CDR2 FYNNEI. CDR3 length equals 14 residues. Trimming shortened V by 8 bases and J by 2 bases, and 15 bases separated the two germline ends. CDR3 nucleotide sequence: TGTGCCAGCGTGAGGGGACCCATAAACTATGGCTACACCTTC. It yields the protein CASVRGPINYGYTF.

This clonotype was seen ten or more times. The chain recombines TRBV20-1 with TRBJ2-7; weak D call: TRBD1 (5 bases). The V gene lost 0 bases and the J gene lost 2 bases, with 11 bases spanning the gap. Germline assignment: CDR1 DFQATT and CDR2 SNEGSKA (reference sequence). This CDR3 has 14 residues. The CDR3 sequence is CSARDGAGPYEQYF. CDR3 DNA: TGCAGTGCTAGAGATGGGGCCGGTCCCTACGAGCAGTACTTC.

This rearrangement joins TRBV29-1 to TRBJ2-5; 12 bases map to TRBD1. The CDR3 covers 18 residues. V dropped 5 bases and J dropped 4; count of bases not matched to a gene: 17. CDR1 SQVTM and CDR2 ANQGSEA come from the germline V gene. The CDR3 is CSVLTDLPGQGAAETQYF. CDR3 sequence (DNA): TGCAGCGTTTTGACGGATTTGCCGGGACAGGGGGCGGCAGAGACCCAGTACTTC.

The chain has TRBV6-6 and TRBJ1-2; D ambiguous. The germline V gene has CDR1 MNHNY and CDR2 SVGAGI (reference sequence). The CDR3 totals 13 residues. The V and J ends lost 4 bases and 7 bases respectively, with 13 bases between them. Written as DNA, the CDR3 is TGTGCCAGCAGTTTGCGGGATTGGGGTGGCTACACCTTC. Residues: CASSLRDWGGYTF.

In regard to this clonotype: No DNA is shown, since the ends of the CDR3 on it are uncertain; the CDR3 is the one TCRdb lists. The chain joins TRBV7-2 to TRBJ1-4; the table's D call, TRBD1, has no DNA check behind it. CDR1 is SGHTA and CDR2 is FQGNSA in the germline V gene. Inclusive of both ends, the CDR3 amounts to 23 amino acids. The CDR3 sequence: CASSFYICSARDPWVGSNEKLFF.

Note on this clonotype: The junction departs from germline at one end; a sequencing error may be responsible. The chain has TRBV2 and TRBJ1-2; 8 positions match TRBD1. Germline V gene data show CDR1 as SNHLY and CDR2 as FYNNEI. This CDR3 has 13 amino acids. Written as DNA, the CDR3 is TGTGCCAGCAGGGACAGGGTCAACTCTGGCTACACCTTC. Translating gives CASRDRVNSGYTF.

The sample holds one count of this clonotype. The gene calls are TRBV12-3 or TRBV12-4 and TRBJ1-1; possibly TRBD1 for D (5 bases). This CDR3 region has 14 residues. V was clipped by 6 bases and J by 8 bases, with 19 bases between them. The CDR3 loop reads CASSPGPGNVEAFF. The CDR3 nucleotides are TGTGCCAGCAGCCCAGGGCCAGGTAACGTCGAAGCTTTCTTT.

The rearrangement links TRBV10-3 to TRBJ1-6; D uncertain. Trimming cost V 0 bases and J 5 bases, with 17 bases left between them. The CDR3 is 18 amino acids. From germline, CDR1 is ENHRY and CDR2 SYGVKD. The CDR3 is CAISESVLLRPHNSPLHF. Written as DNA, the CDR3 is TGTGCCATCAGTGAGTCTGTTCTCTTGAGACCACATAATTCACCCCTCCACTTT.

This chain links TRBV2 with TRBJ2-2, with 10 positions matching TRBD2. V was clipped by 8 bases and J by 7 bases; unmatched bases: 7. The CDR3 runs to 14 residues. The germline gives CDR1 SNHLY, CDR2 FYNNEI. CDR3 residues: CASRGLATVGELFF. As DNA, the CDR3 is TGTGCCAGCCGGGGACTAGCGACGGTCGGGGAGCTGTTTTTT. The entire variable domain, with the rest obtained from reference TRBV2 and TRBJ2-2, is as follows: EPEVTQTPSHQVTQMGQEVILRCVPISNHLYFYWYRQILGQKVEFLVSFYNNEISEKSEIFDDQFSVERPDGSNFTLKIRSTKLEDSAMYFCASRGLATVGELFFGEGSRLTVL.

This chain connects TRBV6-5 to TRBJ1-5; D not certain. Germline CDR1 is MNHEY and CDR2 is SVGAGI. Trimming took 0 bases from V and 4 from J, leaving 4 bases between them. The CDR3 loop spans 13 amino acids. CDR3 loop: CASSYSLNQPQHF. The CDR3 DNA reads as TGTGCCAGCAGTTACTCCCTAAATCAGCCCCAGCATTTT.

V is TRBV12-3 or TRBV12-4 and J is TRBJ2-5, with a possible D match to TRBD2 (6 bases). Between the trimmed V and J ends, which lost 5 bases and 6 bases, there was a span of 22 bases. This CDR3 has 16 amino acids. The chain's CDR3 is CASSPTTRRGRKTQYF. Written as DNA, the CDR3 is TGTGCCAGCAGTCCGACGACTAGAAGAGGAAGAAAGACCCAGTACTTC.

CDR3 nucleotides: TGTGCCACCAGCAGAGTTAAGGAAAAACTGTTTTTT. Translation gives CATSRVKEKLFF. The chain has TRBV15 and TRBJ1-4; D gene unclear. Germline assignment: CDR1 LNHNV and CDR2 YYDKDF (reference sequence). With 1 base removed from V and 8 bases from J, the gap between germline ends came to 5 bases. The CDR3 is 12 amino acids.

This clonotype came up many times. V and J are TRBV10-3 and TRBJ2-5; 11 bases are a match to TRBD2. The germline V gene encodes CDR1 ENHRY and CDR2 SYGVKD. The CDR3 sequence is 16 residues long. V trimming: 1 base; J trimming: 5 bases; junction bases outside the gene matches: 6. The CDR3 DNA is TGTGCCATCAGTGAGTTGGGGACTAGCGGTACGGAGACCCAGTACTTC. As protein: CAISELGTSGTETQYF.

This clonotype has just a few counts. CDR3 DNA sequence: TGTGCCAGCAGTTACCGGGACAGGTCCCACGAGCAGTACTTC. Residues: CASSYRDRSHEQYF. J is TRBJ2-7 and V is TRBV6-5, with 8 nucleotides matching TRBD1. The CDR3 sequence is 14 residues long. Germline CDR1 MNHEY, CDR2 SVGAGI. Trimming at V came to 2 bases and at J to 5 bases, leaving 5 bases not matched to a gene.

This clonotype was seen once. This sequence joins TRBV9 and TRBJ1-1; a possible D gene is TRBD1 (6 bases). CDR1 is SGDLS, CDR2 YYNGEE, per germline. The CDR3 runs to 14 residues. V lost 3 bases, J lost 11 bases, and 20 bases lay in between. The CDR3 here is CASSAGTLGDTAFF. Written as DNA, the CDR3 is TGTGCCAGCAGCGCAGGGACCCTGGGGGACACCGCTTTCTTT.

This clonotype was detected only once. This chain connects TRBV5-6 to TRBJ1-4; 9 nucleotides align to TRBD1. The CDR3 contains 15 residues. The germline V gene encodes CDR1 SGHDT and CDR2 YYEEEE. J was trimmed by 7 bases and V by 2 bases; bases with no gene match: 6. The CDR3 DNA sequence: TGTGCCAGCAGCTTCACGGGGACAGGGTTTGAAAAACTGTTTTTT. As protein: CASSFTGTGFEKLFF.

The chain couples TRBV12-3 or TRBV12-4 to TRBJ1-1, with no clear D. The V end lost 8 bases, the J end lost 5 bases, and 18 bases lay between the germline ends. CDR3 length: 14 residues. CDR3 nucleotide sequence: TGTGCCAGCTCACCCCGGGTAATAGGGACTGAAGCTTTCTTT. It translates to CASSPRVIGTEAFF.